This T cell receptor beta chain was sequenced during a study of response to subunit inactivated influenza vaccine. Using its own MiXCR run on the RT-PCR reads, TCRdb lists one record per CDR3 protein. The table includes hundreds of thousands of distinct CDR3 sequences, about 25% detected once. V was pared by 6 bases and J by 0 bases, with 12 bases between. The CDR3 is 15 residues long. Study findings and constraints: Each seasonal flu vaccination may recruit only limited new T cells, authors suggested.

This clonotype was counted ten times or more. No antigen is known for it. Source: CD4+ T cells sorted from PBMCs, taken more than 4 days after vaccination. The clonotype comes from a man aged 45-65 years who received an inactivated influenza vaccine. J is TRBJ2-1 and V is TRBV12-3 or TRBV12-4; the D gene could be TRBD1 or TRBD2 (5 bases each). The chain's CDR3 is CASSPGAGSYNEQFF. The CDR3 region has the DNA TGTGCCAGCAGCCCCGGGGCGGGCTCCTACAATGAGCAGTTCTTC.